The 3 T cell receptor beta chains presented below share a single source sample, sequenced in a study of blood T cell repertoires in COVID-19. Assay: immunoSEQ multiplex PCR; the TCRdb copy retains only in-frame clones and omits some. The table records approximately 220,000 clones, 85% to 90% of them present only once. The material sequenced was peripheral blood. The receptor set was obtained from a man between 60 and 70 years old with acute or convalescent COVID-19.

The gene calls are TRBV7-2 and TRBJ2-5; TRBD1 aligns across 10 bases. Germline-derived CDR1 and CDR2 are SGHTA and FQGNSA. The CDR3 has 15 residues. Trimming cost V 5 bases and J 5 bases; bases outside gene matches: 8. DNA for the CDR3: TGTGCCAGCAGCCTCCGACAGGGGGCTCGGGAGACCCAGTACTTC. Amino acid sequence: CASSLRQGARETQYF.

This clone appeared a single time. The chain carries TRBV11-2 and TRBJ1-2; D call uncertain. Germline V CDR1 and CDR2: SGHAT, FQNNGV. V dropped 4 bases and J dropped 3 bases, with 12 bases sitting between them. This CDR3 comprises 14 residues. The CDR3 nucleotides are TGTGCCAGCAGCTCCACTAGACAACACTATGGCTACACCTTC. It codes for CASSSTRQHYGYTF.

A single count supports this clone. This chain uses TRBV19 with TRBJ2-1; 10 nucleotides match TRBD2. V lost 10 bases and J lost 6; bases outside the gene matches: 9. Germline lookup yields CDR1 LNHDA and CDR2 SQIVND (reference sequence). The CDR3 has 14 residues. The CDR3: CATTAGGLGNEQFF. The CDR3 DNA reads TGTGCCACAACAGCGGGGGGGTTGGGCAATGAGCAGTTCTTC. Together with reference TRBV19 and TRBJ2-1, the CDR3 gives the full variable domain: DGGITQSPKYLFRKEGQNVTLSCEQNLNHDAMYWYRQDPGQGLRLIYYSQIVNDFQKGDIAEGYSVSREKKESFPLTVTSAQKNPTAFYLCATTAGGLGNEQFFGPGTRLTVL.